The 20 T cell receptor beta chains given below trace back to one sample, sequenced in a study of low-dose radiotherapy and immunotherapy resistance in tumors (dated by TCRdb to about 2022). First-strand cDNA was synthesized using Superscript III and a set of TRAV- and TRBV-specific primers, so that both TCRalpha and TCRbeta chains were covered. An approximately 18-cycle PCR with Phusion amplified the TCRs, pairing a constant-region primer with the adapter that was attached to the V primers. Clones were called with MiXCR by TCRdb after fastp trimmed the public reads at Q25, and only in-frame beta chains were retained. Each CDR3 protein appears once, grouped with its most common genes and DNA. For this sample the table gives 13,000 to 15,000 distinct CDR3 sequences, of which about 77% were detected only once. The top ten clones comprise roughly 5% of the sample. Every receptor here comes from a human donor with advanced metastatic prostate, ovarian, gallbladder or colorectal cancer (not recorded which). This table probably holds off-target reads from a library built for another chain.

This CDR3 is CASSRDTAYNEQFF. Written as DNA, the CDR3 is TGTGCCAGCTCCCGGGACACCGCGTACAATGAGCAGTTCTTC. This rearrangement joins TRBV6-1 to TRBJ2-1; the D gene is possibly TRBD1 (6 bases). There are 14 residues in the CDR3. The V gene's germline CDR1 is MNHNS and CDR2 SASEGT. V was trimmed by 8 bases and J by 4 bases, leaving 15 bases between them.

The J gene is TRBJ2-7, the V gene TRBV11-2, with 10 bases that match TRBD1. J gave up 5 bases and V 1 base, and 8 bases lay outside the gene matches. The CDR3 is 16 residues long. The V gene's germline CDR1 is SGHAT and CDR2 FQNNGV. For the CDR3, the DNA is TGTGCCAGCAGCTTAGCAGCCGGGACAGGGGTTCACGAGCAGTACTTC. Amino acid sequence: CASSLAAGTGVHEQYF.

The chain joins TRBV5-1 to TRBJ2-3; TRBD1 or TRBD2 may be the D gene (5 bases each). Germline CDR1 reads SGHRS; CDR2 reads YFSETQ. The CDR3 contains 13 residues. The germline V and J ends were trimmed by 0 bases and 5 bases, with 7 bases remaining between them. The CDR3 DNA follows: TGCGCCAGCAGCTTGGATGGGGGAGATACGCAGTATTTT. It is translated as CASSLDGGDTQYF.

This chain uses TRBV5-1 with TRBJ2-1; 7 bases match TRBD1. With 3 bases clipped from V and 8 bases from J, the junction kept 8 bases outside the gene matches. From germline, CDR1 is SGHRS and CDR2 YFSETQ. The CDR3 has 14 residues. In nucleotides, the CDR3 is TGCGCCAGCAGCTCCCAATACAGGGGCGATGAGCAGTTCTTC. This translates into CASSSQYRGDEQFF.

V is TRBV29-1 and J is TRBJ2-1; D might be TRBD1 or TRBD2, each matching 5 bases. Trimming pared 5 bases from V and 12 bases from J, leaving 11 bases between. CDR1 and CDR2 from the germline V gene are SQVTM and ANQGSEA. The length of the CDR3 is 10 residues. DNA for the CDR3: TGCAGCGTTTCGGAGAGGGGGCAGTTCTTC. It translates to CSVSERGQFF.

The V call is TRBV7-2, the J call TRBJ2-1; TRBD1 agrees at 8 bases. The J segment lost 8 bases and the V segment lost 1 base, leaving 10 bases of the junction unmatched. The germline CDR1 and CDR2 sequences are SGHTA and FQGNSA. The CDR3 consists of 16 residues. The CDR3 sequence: CASSLGLGQAPDEQFF. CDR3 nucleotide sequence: TGTGCCAGCAGCTTAGGGCTGGGACAGGCGCCGGATGAGCAGTTCTTC. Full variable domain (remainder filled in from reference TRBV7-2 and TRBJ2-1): GAGVSQSPSNKVTEKGKDVELRCDPISGHTALYWYRQSLGQGLEFLIYFQGNSAPDKSGLPSDRFSAERTGGSVSTLTIQRTQQEDSAVYLCASSLGLGQAPDEQFFGPGTRLTVL.

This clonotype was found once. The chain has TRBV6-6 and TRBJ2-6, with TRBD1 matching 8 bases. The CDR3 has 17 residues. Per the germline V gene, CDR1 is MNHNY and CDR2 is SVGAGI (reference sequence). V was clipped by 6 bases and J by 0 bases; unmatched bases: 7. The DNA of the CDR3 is TGTGCCAGCAGCCGGTTCGGGACAGGCTCTGGGGCCAACGTCCTGACTTTC. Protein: CASSRFGTGSGANVLTF.

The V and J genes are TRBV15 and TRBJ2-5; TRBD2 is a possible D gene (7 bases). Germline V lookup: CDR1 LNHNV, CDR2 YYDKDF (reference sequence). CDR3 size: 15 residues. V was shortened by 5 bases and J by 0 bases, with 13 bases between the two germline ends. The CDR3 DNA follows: TGTGCCACCAGCTCCCCCGGGGGGCACCAAGAGACCCAGTACTTC. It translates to CATSSPGGHQETQYF.

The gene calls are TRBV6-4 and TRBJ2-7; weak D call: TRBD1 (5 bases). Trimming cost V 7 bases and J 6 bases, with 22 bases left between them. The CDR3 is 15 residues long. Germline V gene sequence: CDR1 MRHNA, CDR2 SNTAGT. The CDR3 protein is CASTCQGSPYCEQYF. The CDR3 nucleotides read TGTGCCAGCACGTGCCAGGGATCGCCCTACTGCGAGCAGTACTTC.

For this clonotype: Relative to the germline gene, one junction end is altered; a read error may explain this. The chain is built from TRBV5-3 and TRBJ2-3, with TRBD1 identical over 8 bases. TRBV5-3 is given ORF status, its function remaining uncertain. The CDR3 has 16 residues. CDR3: CASSSDRGASGDTQYF. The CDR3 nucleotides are TGTGCCAGCAGCTCAGACAGGGGAGCCTCGGGAGATACGCAGTATTTT.

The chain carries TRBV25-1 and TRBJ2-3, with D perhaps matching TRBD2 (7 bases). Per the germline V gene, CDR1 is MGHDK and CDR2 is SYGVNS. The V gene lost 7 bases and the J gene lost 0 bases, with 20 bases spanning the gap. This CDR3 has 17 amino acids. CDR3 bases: TGTGCCAGCACCCCACCGTGGGGGCGGGGGAGCACAGATACGCAGTATTTT. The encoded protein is CASTPPWGRGSTDTQYF.

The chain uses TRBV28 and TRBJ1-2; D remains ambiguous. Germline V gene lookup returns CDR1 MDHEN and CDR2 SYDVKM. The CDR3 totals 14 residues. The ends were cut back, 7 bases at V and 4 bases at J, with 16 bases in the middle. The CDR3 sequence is CASKTEYEFYGYTF. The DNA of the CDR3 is TGTGCCAGCAAAACAGAATACGAGTTCTATGGCTACACCTTC.

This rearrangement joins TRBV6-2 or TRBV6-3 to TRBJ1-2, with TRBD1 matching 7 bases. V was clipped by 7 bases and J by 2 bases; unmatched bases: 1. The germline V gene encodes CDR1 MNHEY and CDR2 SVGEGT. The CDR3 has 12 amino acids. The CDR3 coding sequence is TGTGCCAGCACAGGGGGGAACTATGGCTACACCTTC. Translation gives CASTGGNYGYTF.

The CDR3 region is CASSLSGTMNTEAFF. The CDR3 region has the DNA TGTGCCAGCAGTTTATCGGGCACCATGAACACTGAAGCTTTCTTT. This chain joins TRBV28 and TRBJ1-1; D ambiguous. V was clipped by 1 base and J by 0 bases, with 9 bases between them. The CDR3 length is 15 residues. The germline CDR1 and CDR2 sequences are MDHEN and SYDVKM.

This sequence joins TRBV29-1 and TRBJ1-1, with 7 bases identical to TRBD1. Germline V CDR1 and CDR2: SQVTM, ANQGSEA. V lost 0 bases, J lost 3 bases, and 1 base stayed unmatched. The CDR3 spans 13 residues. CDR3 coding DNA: TGCAGCGTTGAAGATCAGGGGGACACTGAAGCTTTCTTT. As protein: CSVEDQGDTEAFF.

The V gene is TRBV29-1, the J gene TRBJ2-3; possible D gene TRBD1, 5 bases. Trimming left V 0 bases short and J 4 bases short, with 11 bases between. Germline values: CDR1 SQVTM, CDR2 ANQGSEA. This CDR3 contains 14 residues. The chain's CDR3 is CSVEDAGAPDTQYF. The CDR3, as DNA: TGCAGCGTTGAAGATGCTGGGGCCCCAGATACGCAGTATTTT.

The CDR3 is CASSQRFTAMNTEAFF. The CDR3 region has the DNA TGTGCCAGCAGCCAAAGGTTTACAGCCATGAACACTGAAGCTTTCTTT. The genes are TRBV14 and TRBJ1-1; D is ambiguous. This CDR3 comprises 16 residues. The V gene's germline CDR1 is SGHDN and CDR2 FVKESK. V lost 2 bases and J 0 bases, leaving 13 bases between the germline ends.

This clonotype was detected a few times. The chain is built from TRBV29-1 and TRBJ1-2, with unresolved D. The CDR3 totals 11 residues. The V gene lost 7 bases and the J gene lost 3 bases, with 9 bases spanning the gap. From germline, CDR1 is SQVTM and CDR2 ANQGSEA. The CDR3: CSARYDYGYTF. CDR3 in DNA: TGCAGCGCCAGATACGACTATGGCTACACCTTC.

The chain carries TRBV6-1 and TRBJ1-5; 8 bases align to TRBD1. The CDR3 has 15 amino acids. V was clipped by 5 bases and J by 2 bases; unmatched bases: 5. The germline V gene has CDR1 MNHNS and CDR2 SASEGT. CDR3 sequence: CASSPLDRGNQPQHF. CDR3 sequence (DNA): TGTGCCAGCAGTCCCCTGGACAGGGGCAATCAGCCCCAGCATTTT.

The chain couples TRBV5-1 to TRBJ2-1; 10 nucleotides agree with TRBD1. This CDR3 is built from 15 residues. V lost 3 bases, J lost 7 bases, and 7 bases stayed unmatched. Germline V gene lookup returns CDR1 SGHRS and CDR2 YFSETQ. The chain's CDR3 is CASSSMTGGANEQFF. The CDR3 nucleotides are TGCGCCAGCAGCTCTATGACAGGGGGCGCGAATGAGCAGTTCTTC.